The sample holds a few counts of the clone carrying this TCR beta chain. What it recognizes is unknown. The data originate from a study of regulatory T cells in long-lasting Graves disease. Time point: persistent/refractory GD, antithyroid drugs over 5 years with positive TRAb. PBMC RNA was the source of the TCR library. Roughly 9.3 milliliters of peripheral blood were taken and placed in EDTA tubes. Arm-PCR with iRepertoire HTBI primers amplified the CDR3 regions for these TCR beta libraries. One entry per CDR3 protein results from TCRdb running MiXCR on the multiplex PCR reads. The table lists about 290,000 distinct CDR3 sequences, under 25% of them singletons. Study conclusions and caveats: Small numbers of samples may have cut accuracy.

The CDR3 is 12 residues long. Looked up from germline, CDR1 is ENHRY and CDR2 is SYGVKD. With 8 bases clipped from V and 4 bases from J, the junction kept 4 bases outside the gene matches. This receptor was identified in a female donor with Graves disease. Here the sequenced sample was peripheral blood mononuclear cells (PBMCs), taken when the disease was refractory, from a patient treated with antithyroid drugs. J is TRBJ2-7 and V is TRBV10-3, with 8 positions matching TRBD1. This CDR3 reads CAIGQGGYEQYF. The DNA for the CDR3 is TGTGCCATCGGACAGGGCGGGTACGAGCAGTACTTC.